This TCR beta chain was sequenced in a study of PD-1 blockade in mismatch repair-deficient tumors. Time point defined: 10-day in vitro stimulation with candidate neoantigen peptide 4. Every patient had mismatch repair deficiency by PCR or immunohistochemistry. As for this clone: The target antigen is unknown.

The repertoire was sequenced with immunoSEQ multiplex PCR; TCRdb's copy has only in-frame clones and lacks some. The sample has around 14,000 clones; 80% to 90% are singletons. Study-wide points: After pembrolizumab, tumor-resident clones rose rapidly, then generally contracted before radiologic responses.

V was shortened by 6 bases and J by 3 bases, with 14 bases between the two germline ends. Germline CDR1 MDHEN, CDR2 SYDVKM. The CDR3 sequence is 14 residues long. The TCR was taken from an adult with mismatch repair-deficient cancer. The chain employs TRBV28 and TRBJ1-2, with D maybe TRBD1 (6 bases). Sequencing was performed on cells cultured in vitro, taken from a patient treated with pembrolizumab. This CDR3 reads CASSIPRTDYGYTF. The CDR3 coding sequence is TGTGCCAGCAGCATACCAAGGACAGACTATGGCTACACCTTC.